Each of the 10 T cell receptor beta chains below was sequenced from the same sample in a study of OX40 agonist ivuxolimab in advanced cancers. Libraries were prepared by immunoSEQ multiplex PCR; TCRdb keeps only in-frame clonotypes and omits some of them. This table holds roughly 60,000 clones, around 86% found once. The sample here was CD4+ or CD8+ T cells sorted from blood, taken in a trial of the OX40 agonist ivuxolimab. These receptors all stem from an adult with an advanced solid tumor such as melanoma, head and neck, liver or kidney cancer.

V usage is TRBV28 and J usage is TRBJ2-6; D ambiguous. CDR3 length equals 16 residues. The V gene's germline CDR1 is MDHEN and CDR2 SYDVKM. The V end lost 5 bases, the J end lost 2 bases, and 13 bases lay between the germline ends. CDR3 nucleotide sequence: TGTGCCAGCAGTCACGCCGGTACGGCTGGGGCCAACGTCCTGACTTTC. It codes for CASSHAGTAGANVLTF.

The chain carries TRBV20-1 and TRBJ2-5, with D uncertain. Germline V CDR1 and CDR2: DFQATT, SNEGSKA (reference sequence). The length of the CDR3 is 11 residues. Trimming took 6 bases from V and 5 from J, leaving 10 bases between them. CDR3 residues: CSARREETQYF. For the CDR3, the DNA is TGCAGTGCCAGGCGTGAGGAGACCCAGTACTTC.

This clone showed up just once. The chain is built from TRBV2 and TRBJ2-3; TRBD2 matches 10 bases. J lost 3 bases, V lost 3 bases, and 6 bases had no gene match. The CDR3 totals 16 residues. Germline CDR1 is SNHLY and CDR2 is FYNNEI. DNA of the CDR3: TGTGCCAGCAGTGATGGAGCGGGAGGGGTTACAGATACGCAGTATTTT. This sequence encodes CASSDGAGGVTDTQYF. The full variable domain, its missing parts supplied by reference TRBV2 and TRBJ2-3, is EPEVTQTPSHQVTQMGQEVILRCVPISNHLYFYWYRQILGQKVEFLVSFYNNEISEKSEIFDDQFSVERPDGSNFTLKIRSTKLEDSAMYFCASSDGAGGVTDTQYFGPGTRLTVL.

The chain combines TRBV27 with TRBJ1-2, with D perhaps matching TRBD1 (6 bases). The CDR3 spans 14 residues. Trimming shortened V by 3 bases and J by 5 bases, and 13 bases separated the two germline ends. In germline, CDR1 is MNHEY, CDR2 SMNVEV (reference sequence). CDR3 loop: CASSFSSRGYGYTF. The CDR3 region has the DNA TGTGCCAGCAGTTTCTCTTCCAGGGGATATGGCTACACCTTC.

The chain joins TRBV9 to TRBJ2-7, with unresolved D. Trimming took 0 bases from V and 1 from J, leaving 11 bases between them. Germline V gene sequence: CDR1 SGDLS, CDR2 YYNGEE. This CDR3 contains 15 residues. CDR3 nucleotide sequence: TGTGCCAGCAGCGTAGGGGCTGACCAATCCTACGAGCAGTACTTC. It translates to CASSVGADQSYEQYF. Combining the CDR3 with reference TRBV9 and TRBJ2-7 gives the whole variable domain DSGVTQTPKHLITATGQRVTLRCSPRSGDLSVYWYQQSLDQGLQFLIQYYNGEERAKGNILERFSAQQFPDLHSELNLSSLELGDSALYFCASSVGADQSYEQYFGPGTRLTVT.

The CDR3 reads CASSIGGRVPTF. The DNA for the CDR3 is TGTGCCAGTAGTATTGGGGGGCGGGTTCCCACCTTC. V is TRBV19 and J is TRBJ1-2; possible D gene TRBD1, 6 bases. V was cut by 3 bases and J by 13 bases, with 15 bases left in between. The CDR3 is 12 residues long. Germline values: CDR1 LNHDA, CDR2 SQIVND (reference sequence).

The rearrangement links TRBV9 to TRBJ2-4, with 7 bases matching TRBD1. Per the germline V gene, CDR1 is SGDLS and CDR2 is YYNGEE. This CDR3 spans 16 amino acids. J gave up 6 bases and V 0 bases, and 9 bases lay outside the gene matches. CDR3: CASSVGVSAGGNIQYF. In nucleotides, the CDR3 is TGTGCCAGCAGCGTAGGAGTTTCGGCAGGGGGAAACATTCAGTACTTC. Using reference TRBV9 and TRBJ2-4 for the parts outside the CDR3, the full variable domain is DSGVTQTPKHLITATGQRVTLRCSPRSGDLSVYWYQQSLDQGLQFLIQYYNGEERAKGNILERFSAQQFPDLHSELNLSSLELGDSALYFCASSVGVSAGGNIQYFGAGTRLSVL.

The rearrangement links TRBV10-2 to TRBJ2-5, with no clear D. Trimming removed 3 bases at V and 2 bases at J, with 4 bases between. The germline V gene encodes CDR1 WSHSY and CDR2 SAAADI. The CDR3 is made up of 12 amino acids. CDR3 nucleotide sequence: TGCGCCAGCAGTGAACAGCAAGAGACCCAGTACTTC. Amino acids: CASSEQQETQYF.

This clone was detected a few times. The gene calls are TRBV28 and TRBJ1-5; D remains ambiguous. V lost 2 bases, J lost 7 bases, and 9 bases lay in between. CDR1 is MDHEN, CDR2 SYDVKM, per germline. CDR3 length: 13 amino acids. The CDR3 loop is CASSLVGKQPQHF. The CDR3 nucleotides are TGTGCCAGCAGTTTAGTGGGGAAGCAGCCCCAGCATTTT. Based on the CDR3 plus reference TRBV28 and TRBJ1-5, the full variable domain is DVKVTQSSRYLVKRTGEKVFLECVQDMDHENMFWYRQDPGLGLRLIYFSYDVKMKEKGDIPEGYSVSREKKERFSLILESASTNQTSMYLCASSLVGKQPQHFGDGTRLSIL.

The chain uses TRBV6-5 and TRBJ1-3; D unresolved. The CDR3 is 11 amino acids. The V end was cut by 7 bases, the J end by 8 bases, with 9 bases between. Germline loops: CDR1 MNHEY, CDR2 SVGAGI. CDR3 sequence (DNA): TGTGCCAGCACCCACCTGGACACCATATATTTT. This sequence encodes CASTHLDTIYF.